This T cell receptor (beta chain) comes out of a study of T cells after posttransplantation cyclophosphamide. Findings and caveats of the study: Tissue-infiltrating T cells from skin or gut overlapped little with blood T cells.

Of note for this clone: Its specificity is not known.

The naive gate required viable CD3+CD4+ or CD3+CD8+ cells with CCR7+CD45RA+CD45RO-CD95-CD27+CD28+ phenotype. Profiled with immunoSEQ multiplex PCR; TCRdb holds only in-frame clones, not every one. Of under 40,000 clones in the sample, about 91% were seen once. Material: naive CD4+ T cells sorted from blood. This sequence was found in a man under 40 in good health and a related stem cell transplant donor.

The CDR3: CASSPKKDRAGVADLKLFF. The CDR3 region has the DNA TGTGCCAGCAGCCCAAAGAAGGACAGGGCAGGGGTAGCAGACTTAAAACTGTTTTTT. The V gene is TRBV4-2, the J gene TRBJ1-4, with 8 nucleotides matching TRBD1. V shed 4 bases and J 10 bases; nucleotides not matched to a gene: 23. Germline V gives CDR1 LGHNA, CDR2 YNFKEQ. The CDR3 extends over 19 amino acids.